The 8 T cell receptor beta chains listed next were all sequenced from one sample in a study of cytomegalovirus exposure and HLA in healthy donors. PCR amplification relied on 60 Vbeta primers (plus 13 Jbeta primers). Profiled with immunoSEQ multiplex PCR; TCRdb holds only in-frame clones, not every one. The sample lists more than 150,000 clones; roughly 78% were seen once. The sample consisted of PBMCs. These receptor sequences come from a boy younger than 18 in good health and CMV-seronegative.

V usage is TRBV28 and J usage is TRBJ2-1; 8 bases line up with TRBD2. V dropped 5 bases and J dropped 7; count of bases not matched to a gene: 13. The CDR3 loop spans 16 amino acids. Per germline, CDR1 MDHEN and CDR2 SYDVKM. As DNA, the CDR3 is TGTGCCAGCAGTCCCCTGGGGAGCGGGAGTGGTAATGAGCAGTTCTTC. Encoded protein: CASSPLGSGSGNEQFF.

V and J are TRBV29-1 and TRBJ2-1; 14 bases fit TRBD2. The CDR3 sequence is 14 residues long. Germline CDR1 is SQVTM and CDR2 is ANQGSEA. V trimming: 6 bases; J trimming: 10 bases; junction bases outside the gene matches: 8. CDR3 region: CSVRGLAGDLEQFF. The CDR3, as DNA: TGCAGCGTCCGGGGACTAGCGGGGGATTTGGAGCAGTTCTTC.

J is TRBJ2-3 and V is TRBV27; 9 bases agree with TRBD2. Germline V gene data show CDR1 as MNHEY and CDR2 as SMNVEV (reference sequence). CDR3 size: 15 residues. V lost 5 bases to trimming and J lost 3 bases; unmatched junction nucleotides: 6. CDR3 amino acids: CASSLRTSVTDTQYF. In DNA, the CDR3 is TGTGCCAGCAGTCTACGGACTAGCGTAACAGATACGCAGTATTTT.

The chain recombines TRBV10-2 with TRBJ1-6; 9 positions match TRBD1. CDR3 size: 13 residues. The trim removed 9 bases at V and 5 bases at J, leaving 2 bases unmatched. Germline V gives CDR1 WSHSY, CDR2 SAAADI. The CDR3 DNA is TGCGCCAGTTGGGACAGGGATAATTCACCCCTCCACTTT. This gives the protein CASWDRDNSPLHF.

The genes are TRBV4-2 and TRBJ1-4, with 8 bases identical to TRBD1. In germline, CDR1 is LGHNA, CDR2 YNFKEQ. CDR3 length: 15 residues. After removal of 2 bases from V and 7 bases from J, the junction contained 6 bases not matched to a gene. DNA of the CDR3: TGTGCCAGCAGCCAACAGCAGGGGGCTATTGAAAAACTGTTTTTT. This gives the protein CASSQQQGAIEKLFF.

The genes are TRBV6-5 and TRBJ1-2, with TRBD1 identical over 8 bases. CDR3 length: 16 residues. CDR1 and CDR2 from the germline V gene are MNHEY and SVGAGI. V gave up 2 bases and J gave up 7 bases; unmatched junction bases: 12. The CDR3 DNA follows: TGTGCCAGCAGTTACCAGGGGGCTGGGGACATTCGTGGCTACACCTTC. Translated, it gives CASSYQGAGDIRGYTF.

The chain couples TRBV27 to TRBJ1-2, with 7 bases matching TRBD1. The CDR3 spans 14 residues. Per the germline V gene, CDR1 is MNHEY and CDR2 is SMNVEV (reference sequence). The junction had 6 bases not matched to a gene; V was cut back by 8 bases and J by 0 bases. The CDR3 sequence: CASADRRPNYGYTF. The CDR3 bases are TGTGCCAGCGCGGACAGGCGACCTAACTATGGCTACACCTTC.

This clone was recorded a few times. The chain combines TRBV12-5 with TRBJ1-1; D is unclear. The germline V gene encodes CDR1 LGHNT and CDR2 FRNRAP. CDR3 length: 13 amino acids. V dropped 7 bases and J dropped 0 bases, with 9 bases sitting between them. The CDR3, as DNA: TGTGCTAGTGCCCTACGGTTGAACACTGAAGCTTTCTTT. Protein: CASALRLNTEAFF. Full variable domain (outside the CDR3, taken from reference TRBV12-5 and TRBJ1-1): DARVTQTPRHKVTEMGQEVTMRCQPILGHNTVFWYRQTMMQGLELLAYFRNRAPLDDSGMPKDRFSAEMPDATLATLKIQPSEPRDSAVYFCASALRLNTEAFFGQGTRLTVV.